This section outlines one T cell receptor beta chain sequence together with its context. This sample is drawn from a study of shared clonotypes between healthy human individuals. Study summary: The people who gave samples were a couple of women and a few men aged 18 to 49. CD4 naive and CD4 memory each took three plates per donor, while CD8 naive took two and CD8 memory one.

Positively selected for CCR7, the CD45RO-negative cells used as naive CD8 cells excluded terminally differentiated effector memory CD45RA+ cells. Several immunoSEQ 96-well plates shared each subset's DNA, each plate a replicate. Sequencing was performed with immunoSEQ multiplex PCR; in TCRdb, only in-frame clones are kept and a portion is missing. The sample lists around 1,900,000 clones, 93% seen once, with around 1.7% in the top ten. CDR3 length: 14 amino acids. CDR1 and CDR2 from the germline V gene are MNHEY and SMNVEV (reference sequence). Deletions cut 5 bases from V and 4 bases from J, with 14 bases between.

This sequence joins TRBV27 and TRBJ1-2; maybe TRBD1 (5 bases). This clonotype was obtained from a man in his late teens or twenties in good health. Some clones in this sample may be carry-over from other donors' samples. Sample: naive CD8+ T cells from PBMCs. This CDR3 is CASSPRGHSYGYTF. In nucleotides, the CDR3 is TGTGCCAGCAGTCCCCGAGGACATAGCTATGGCTACACCTTC.